Following are 20 T cell receptor beta chains from one sample sequenced in a study of OX40 agonist ivuxolimab in advanced cancers. Clones were read by immunoSEQ multiplex PCR, and TCRdb kept only the in-frame ones, dropping some. The sample includes approximately 60,000 clones, 83% of them seen just once. The sequencing here drew on CD4+ or CD8+ T cells sorted from blood, taken in a trial of the OX40 agonist ivuxolimab. These receptors came from an adult with an advanced solid tumor such as melanoma, head and neck, liver or kidney cancer.

The genes are TRBV5-1 and TRBJ2-7, with D hard to call. From germline, CDR1 is SGHRS and CDR2 YFSETQ. The ends were cut back, 0 bases at V and 2 bases at J, with 6 bases in the middle. The length of the CDR3 is 13 residues. Here the CDR3 reads CASSLERPYEQYF. The CDR3 DNA reads as TGCGCCAGCAGCTTGGAGCGCCCCTACGAGCAGTACTTC.

This chain links TRBV19 with TRBJ2-2, with 10 bases aligning to TRBD1. Germline V CDR1 and CDR2: LNHDA, SQIVND (reference sequence). CDR3 length: 11 amino acids. The V and J ends lost 6 bases and 11 bases, in that order; junction bases with no gene match: 0. The CDR3 DNA reads as TGTGCCAGTAGGACAGGGGGCGAGCTGTTTTTT. Translated, it gives CASRTGGELFF.

Here the CDR3 reads CASSETGGIYEQYF. The CDR3 DNA follows: TGTGCCAGCAGTGAGACAGGGGGAATTTACGAGCAGTACTTC. The rearrangement links TRBV6-6 to TRBJ2-7; 9 bases map to TRBD1. The CDR3 runs 14 residues. The V gene end was trimmed by 5 bases and the J gene end by 4 bases; junction bases not matched to a gene: 6. Germline V lookup: CDR1 MNHNY, CDR2 SVGAGI (reference sequence).

This clone was recorded only once. The genes are TRBV7-9 and TRBJ1-1; D is unresolved. This CDR3 has 13 residues. V was trimmed by 3 bases and J by 1 base, leaving 6 bases between them. In germline, CDR1 is SEHNR, CDR2 FQNEAQ (reference sequence). CDR3 amino acids: CASSFAENTEAFF. The CDR3 DNA is TGTGCCAGCAGCTTCGCGGAGAACACTGAAGCTTTCTTT.

Remarks on this clone: Other DNA sequences in the same sample also yield this CDR3. The V gene is TRBV15, the J gene TRBJ2-5, with D possibly matching TRBD1 (6 bases). V was clipped by 3 bases and J by 5 bases, with 22 bases between them. CDR1 and CDR2 from the germline V gene are LNHNV and YYDKDF (reference sequence). This CDR3 comprises 17 residues. CDR3 nucleotide sequence: TGTGCCACCAGCAGCGACGACAGGCCAAAGGGACGGGAGACCCAGTACTTC. Protein sequence: CATSSDDRPKGRETQYF.

This clone occurred once. This sequence joins TRBV11-2 and TRBJ2-1; TRBD2 agrees at 7 bases. This CDR3 is 16 amino acids long. CDR1 and CDR2 from the germline V gene are SGHAT and FQNNGV. V was clipped by 4 bases and J by 9 bases; unmatched bases: 15. CDR3 in amino acids: CASSSGVGLGKVEQFF. The CDR3, as DNA: TGTGCCAGCAGCTCCGGGGTCGGACTAGGGAAAGTTGAGCAGTTCTTC.

This rearrangement joins TRBV4-2 to TRBJ2-6, with D perhaps being TRBD1 or TRBD2 (7 bases each). CDR3 size: 21 residues. The V end was cut by 2 bases, the J end by 2 bases, with 25 bases between. The germline CDR1 and CDR2 sequences are LGHNA and YNFKEQ. CDR3 nucleotides: TGTGCCAGCAGCCAAACAAGCTCTCCGGGGGGAGGGGGCGCTGGGGCCAACGTCCTGACTTTC. Translating it yields CASSQTSSPGGGGAGANVLTF.

This clone was seen more than once but under ten times. The rearrangement links TRBV27 to TRBJ1-3, with D tentatively TRBD1 (6 bases). This CDR3 region has 15 residues. Germline CDR1 MNHEY, CDR2 SMNVEV (reference sequence). Trimming took off 6 bases at V and 4 bases at J, with 16 bases between the two ends. The CDR3: CASSLQGLVGNTIYF. The CDR3 DNA reads as TGTGCCAGCAGCCTTCAGGGGCTGGTAGGAAACACCATATATTTT.

The chain is built from TRBV5-1 and TRBJ2-2; D is perhaps TRBD2 (5 bases). Per germline, CDR1 SGHRS and CDR2 YFSETQ. V gave up 8 bases and J gave up 7 bases, with 21 bases separating them. This CDR3 contains 15 residues. The CDR3 region has the DNA TGCGCCAGTTCTAGGACTCACCGATCAAACGGGGAGCTGTTTTTT. Translated, it gives CASSRTHRSNGELFF.

This clone was recorded a few times. The chain recombines TRBV30 with TRBJ1-1; D is uncertain. The CDR3 totals 14 residues. Germline values: CDR1 GTSNPN, CDR2 SVGIG (reference sequence). V lost 0 bases, J lost 8 bases, and 16 bases lay in between. DNA for the CDR3: TGTGCCTGGAGTGTACTAACCACGCCGGTGGAAGCTTTCTTT. Translated: CAWSVLTTPVEAFF.

DNA of the CDR3: TGTGCCAGCAGCTTAGGGGGACAGGGCTATGGCTACACCTTC. Its protein product is CASSLGGQGYGYTF. This chain joins TRBV7-2 and TRBJ1-2; 9 nucleotides match TRBD1. The V and J ends lost 1 base and 4 bases, in that order; junction bases with no gene match: 1. The CDR3 runs to 14 residues. Germline V gene lookup returns CDR1 SGHTA and CDR2 FQGNSA.

V is TRBV6-6 and J is TRBJ1-5; D is undetermined. Deletions cut 5 bases from V and 2 bases from J, with 13 bases between. The germline V gene encodes CDR1 MNHNY and CDR2 SVGAGI (reference sequence). This CDR3 comprises 15 residues. CDR3 nucleotides: TGTGCCAGCAGTGATTTGGGCAGAGGCAATCAGCCCCAGCATTTT. It is translated as CASSDLGRGNQPQHF.

The genes are TRBV29-1 and TRBJ2-1; possibly TRBD1 for D (6 bases). CDR3 size: 12 residues. Germline loops: CDR1 SQVTM, CDR2 ANQGSEA. V lost 6 bases and J 7 bases, leaving 13 bases between the germline ends. Written as DNA, the CDR3 is TGCAGCGTGCGGACAGAAATTAATGAGCAGTTCTTC. It encodes CSVRTEINEQFF.

This clone showed up just once. The rearrangement links TRBV5-5 to TRBJ1-2; 8 bases align to TRBD1. CDR3 length: 18 amino acids. Germline CDR1 and CDR2: SGHKS and YYEKEE (reference sequence). V lost 10 bases and J lost 1; bases outside the gene matches: 21. CDR3 sequence (DNA): TGTGCCCCAGCACCCCCACGGGTCAGGGGGCCCATTAACTATGGCTACACCTTC. The encoded protein is CAPAPPRVRGPINYGYTF.

The chain links TRBV27 to TRBJ1-1; D may be TRBD1 (6 bases). Per the germline V gene, CDR1 is MNHEY and CDR2 is SMNVEV (reference sequence). The CDR3 covers 16 residues. The V and J ends lost 5 bases and 0 bases respectively, with 16 bases between them. The DNA for the CDR3 is TGTGCCAGCAGTAGTCGAGGGGGGGTCATGAACACTGAAGCTTTCTTT. Amino acids: CASSSRGGVMNTEAFF.

The V call is TRBV11-2, the J call TRBJ1-6, with D uncertain. Per the germline V gene, CDR1 is SGHAT and CDR2 is FQNNGV. Between the trimmed V and J ends, which lost 6 bases and 9 bases, there was a span of 12 bases. This CDR3 is 13 amino acids long. CDR3 DNA sequence: TGTGCCAGCAGACCTAACACGATTTCACCCCTCCACTTT. Amino acids: CASRPNTISPLHF.

The chain carries TRBV7-8 and TRBJ2-3; D possibly corresponds to TRBD1 (6 bases). V lost 5 bases, J lost 1 base, and 10 bases lay in between. Germline lookup yields CDR1 SGHVS and CDR2 FQNEAQ. CDR3 length: 14 amino acids. The CDR3 region has the DNA TGTGCCAGCAGCCCCAACAGGGGCACAGATACGCAGTATTTT. This encodes CASSPNRGTDTQYF.

This clone showed up just once. The chain recombines TRBV2 with TRBJ1-1, with D perhaps matching TRBD1 (6 bases). The CDR3 is made up of 13 amino acids. V was shortened by 4 bases and J by 7 bases, with 13 bases between the two germline ends. Germline values: CDR1 SNHLY, CDR2 FYNNEI. The DNA for the CDR3 is TGTGCCAGCAGTGTCGCTCAACAGGGTGAAGCTTTCTTT. This codes for CASSVAQQGEAFF.

V and J are TRBV5-1 and TRBJ2-7; 11 bases agree with TRBD2. CDR1 and CDR2 from the germline V gene are SGHRS and YFSETQ. The length of the CDR3 is 16 residues. V was pared by 3 bases and J by 6 bases, with 11 bases of the junction left unmatched. The CDR3 DNA follows: TGCGCCAGCAGCTCGGGGGTAGCGGGAGGGCCGGGCGAGCAGTACTTC. Its protein product is CASSSGVAGGPGEQYF.

This clone was picked up a small number of times. As DNA, the CDR3 is TGTGCCAGCAGAGTGAGGTACATGAACACTGAAGCTTTCTTT. Translation gives CASRVRYMNTEAFF. The J gene is TRBJ1-1, the V gene TRBV2, with D hard to call. V dropped 6 bases and J dropped 0 bases, with 11 bases sitting between them. This CDR3 spans 14 amino acids. Germline V lookup: CDR1 SNHLY, CDR2 FYNNEI.